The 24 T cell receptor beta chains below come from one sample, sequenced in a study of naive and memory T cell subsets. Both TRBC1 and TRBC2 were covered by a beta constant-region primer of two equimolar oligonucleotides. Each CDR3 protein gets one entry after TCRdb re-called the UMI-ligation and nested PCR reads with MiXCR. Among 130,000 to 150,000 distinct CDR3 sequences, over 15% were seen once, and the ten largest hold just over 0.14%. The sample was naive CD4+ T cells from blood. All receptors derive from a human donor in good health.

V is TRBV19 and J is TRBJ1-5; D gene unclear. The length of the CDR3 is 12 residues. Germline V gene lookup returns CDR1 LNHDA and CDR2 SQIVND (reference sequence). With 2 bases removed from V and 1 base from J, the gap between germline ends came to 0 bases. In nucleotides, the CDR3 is TGTGCCAGTAGTATAAGCAATCAGCCCCAGCATTTT. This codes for CASSISNQPQHF.

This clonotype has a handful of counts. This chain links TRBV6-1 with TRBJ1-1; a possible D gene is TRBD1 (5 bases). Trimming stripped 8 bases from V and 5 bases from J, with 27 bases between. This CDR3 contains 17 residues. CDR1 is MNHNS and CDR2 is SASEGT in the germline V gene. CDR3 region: CASSPQQDGSVRTEAFF. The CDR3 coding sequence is TGTGCCAGCTCTCCGCAACAGGACGGATCCGTCAGGACTGAAGCTTTCTTT.

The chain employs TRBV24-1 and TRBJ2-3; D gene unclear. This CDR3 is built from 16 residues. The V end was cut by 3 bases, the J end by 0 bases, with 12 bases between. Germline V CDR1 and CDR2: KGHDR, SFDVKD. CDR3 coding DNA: TGTGCCACCAGTGATACGTACGGATCTAGCACAGATACGCAGTATTTT. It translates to CATSDTYGSSTDTQYF.

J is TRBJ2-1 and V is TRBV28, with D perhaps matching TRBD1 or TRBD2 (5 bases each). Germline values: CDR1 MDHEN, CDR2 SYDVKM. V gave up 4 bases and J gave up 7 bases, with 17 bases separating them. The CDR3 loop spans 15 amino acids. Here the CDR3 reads CASSSPTGRRNEQFF. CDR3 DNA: TGTGCCAGCAGTTCACCGACGGGACGAAGAAATGAGCAGTTCTTC.

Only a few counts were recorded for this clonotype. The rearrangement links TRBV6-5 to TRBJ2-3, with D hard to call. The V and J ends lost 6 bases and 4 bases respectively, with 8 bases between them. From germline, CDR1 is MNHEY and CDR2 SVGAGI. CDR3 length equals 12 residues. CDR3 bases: TGTGCCAGCAGACGGACCCCAGATACGCAGTATTTT. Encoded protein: CASRRTPDTQYF.

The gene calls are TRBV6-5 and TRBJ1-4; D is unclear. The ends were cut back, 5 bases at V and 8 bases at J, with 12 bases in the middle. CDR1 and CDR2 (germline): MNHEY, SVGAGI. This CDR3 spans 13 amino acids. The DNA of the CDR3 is TGTGCCAGCAGTCCCCGGGCGAAGGAAAAACTGTTTTTT. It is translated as CASSPRAKEKLFF.

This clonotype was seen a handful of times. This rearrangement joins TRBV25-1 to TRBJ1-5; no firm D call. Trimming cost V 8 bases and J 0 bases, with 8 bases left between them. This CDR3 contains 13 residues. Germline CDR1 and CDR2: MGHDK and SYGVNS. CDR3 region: CASWKYSNQPQHF. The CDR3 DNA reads TGTGCCAGCTGGAAGTATAGCAATCAGCCCCAGCATTTT.

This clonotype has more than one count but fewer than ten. The CDR3 loop reads CASSQGRTGGYTQYF. CDR3 coding DNA: TGTGCCAGCAGCCAGGGTAGGACAGGAGGTTATACGCAGTATTTT. The V and J genes are TRBV3-1 and TRBJ2-3, with 7 bases that match TRBD1. The length of the CDR3 is 15 residues. Germline V CDR1 and CDR2: LGHDT, YNNKEL (reference sequence). V lost 3 bases and J lost 7; bases outside the gene matches: 10.

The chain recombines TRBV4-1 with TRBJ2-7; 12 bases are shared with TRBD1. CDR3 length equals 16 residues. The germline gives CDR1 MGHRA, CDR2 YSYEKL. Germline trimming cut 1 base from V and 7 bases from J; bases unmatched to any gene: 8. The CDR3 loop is CASSQGGRDRGLEQYF. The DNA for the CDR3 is TGCGCCAGCAGCCAAGGCGGCCGGGACAGGGGGCTTGAGCAGTACTTC.

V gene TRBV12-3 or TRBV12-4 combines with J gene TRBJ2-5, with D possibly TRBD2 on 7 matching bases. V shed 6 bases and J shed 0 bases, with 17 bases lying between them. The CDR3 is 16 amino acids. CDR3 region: CASSQAGAPNQETQYF. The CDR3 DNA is TGTGCCAGCAGCCAGGCGGGGGCCCCCAACCAAGAGACCCAGTACTTC.

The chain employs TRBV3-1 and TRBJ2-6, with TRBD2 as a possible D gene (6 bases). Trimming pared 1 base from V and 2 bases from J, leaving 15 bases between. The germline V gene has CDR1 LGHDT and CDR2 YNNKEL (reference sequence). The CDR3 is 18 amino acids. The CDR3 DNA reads TGTGCCAGCAGCCAAGTGTTCCGGGGGTCGACTGGGGCCAACGTCCTGACTTTC. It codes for CASSQVFRGSTGANVLTF.

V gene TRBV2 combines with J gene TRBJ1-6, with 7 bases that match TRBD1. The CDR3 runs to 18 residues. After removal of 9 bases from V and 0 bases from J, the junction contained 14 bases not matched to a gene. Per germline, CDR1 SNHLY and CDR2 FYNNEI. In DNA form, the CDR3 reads TGTGCCAGTCGAAGATCGGACAGGAAGGTCTCCTATAATTCACCCCTCCACTTT. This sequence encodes CASRRSDRKVSYNSPLHF.

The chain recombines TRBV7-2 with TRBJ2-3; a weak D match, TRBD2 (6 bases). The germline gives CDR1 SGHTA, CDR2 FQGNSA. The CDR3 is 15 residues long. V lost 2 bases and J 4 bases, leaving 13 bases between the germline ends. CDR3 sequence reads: CASSLSGGAADTQYF. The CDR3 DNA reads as TGTGCCAGCAGCTTATCCGGAGGGGCAGCAGATACGCAGTATTTT. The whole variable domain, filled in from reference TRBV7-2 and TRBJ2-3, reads GAGVSQSPSNKVTEKGKDVELRCDPISGHTALYWYRQSLGQGLEFLIYFQGNSAPDKSGLPSDRFSAERTGGSVSTLTIQRTQQEDSAVYLCASSLSGGAADTQYFGPGTRLTVL.

Here the CDR3 DNA reads TGCGCCAGCAGCTTGGAGGGGGGAGTGAACACTGAAGCTTTCTTT. The encoded protein is CASSLEGGVNTEAFF. The chain combines TRBV5-1 with TRBJ1-1; D is perhaps TRBD1 (6 bases). V lost 0 bases, J lost 0 bases, and 9 bases lay in between. Germline-derived CDR1 and CDR2 are SGHRS and YFSETQ. This CDR3 comprises 15 residues.

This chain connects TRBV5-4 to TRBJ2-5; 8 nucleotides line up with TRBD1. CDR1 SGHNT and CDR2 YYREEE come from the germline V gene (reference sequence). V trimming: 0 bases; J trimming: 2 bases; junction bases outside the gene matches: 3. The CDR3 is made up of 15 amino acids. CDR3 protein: CASSLGQGSQETQYF. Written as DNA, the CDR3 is TGTGCCAGCAGCTTGGGACAGGGGAGTCAAGAGACCCAGTACTTC.

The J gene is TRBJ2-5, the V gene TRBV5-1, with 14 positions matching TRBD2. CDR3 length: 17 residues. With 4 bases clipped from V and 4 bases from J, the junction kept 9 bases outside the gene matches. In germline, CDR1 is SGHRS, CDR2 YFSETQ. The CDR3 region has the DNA TGCGCCAGCAGCATGAGGACTGGGACTAGCGGGGGAGAGACCCAGTACTTC. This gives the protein CASSMRTGTSGGETQYF. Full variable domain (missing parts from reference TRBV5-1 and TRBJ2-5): KAGVTQTPRYLIKTRGQQVTLSCSPISGHRSVSWYQQTPGQGLQFLFEYFSETQRNKGNFPGRFSGRQFSNSRSEMNVSTLELGDSALYLCASSMRTGTSGGETQYFGPGTRLLVL.

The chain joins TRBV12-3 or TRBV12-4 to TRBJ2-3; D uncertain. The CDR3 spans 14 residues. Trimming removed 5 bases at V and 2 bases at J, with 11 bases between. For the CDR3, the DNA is TGTGCCAGCAGTGGCACTTTTACCACAGATACGCAGTATTTT. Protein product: CASSGTFTTDTQYF.

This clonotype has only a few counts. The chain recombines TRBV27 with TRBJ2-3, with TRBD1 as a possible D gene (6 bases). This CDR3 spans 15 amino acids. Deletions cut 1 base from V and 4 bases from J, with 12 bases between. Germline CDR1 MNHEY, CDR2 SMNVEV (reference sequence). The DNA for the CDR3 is TGTGCCAGCAGTTTATGGGGCAGGGGCCCAGATACGCAGTATTTT. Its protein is CASSLWGRGPDTQYF.

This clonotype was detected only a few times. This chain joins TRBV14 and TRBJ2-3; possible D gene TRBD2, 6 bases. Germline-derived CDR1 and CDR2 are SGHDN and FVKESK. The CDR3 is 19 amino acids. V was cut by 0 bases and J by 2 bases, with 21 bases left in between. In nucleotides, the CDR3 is TGTGCCAGCAGCCAAGAGAGGACCCGGTGGGACTCGTACACAGATACGCAGTATTTT. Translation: CASSQERTRWDSYTDTQYF.

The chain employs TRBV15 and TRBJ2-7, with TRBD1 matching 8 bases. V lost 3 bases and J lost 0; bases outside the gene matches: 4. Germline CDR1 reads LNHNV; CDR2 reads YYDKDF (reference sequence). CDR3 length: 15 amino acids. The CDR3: CATSRDRASSYEQYF. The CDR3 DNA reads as TGTGCCACCAGCAGGGACAGGGCCAGCTCCTACGAGCAGTACTTC.

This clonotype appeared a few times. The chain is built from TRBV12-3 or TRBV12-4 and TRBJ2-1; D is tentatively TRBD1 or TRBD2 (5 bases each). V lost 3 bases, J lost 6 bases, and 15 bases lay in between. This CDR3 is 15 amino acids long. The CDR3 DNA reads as TGTGCCAGCAGTTTCAGGGACCCCTCCACCAATGAGCAGTTCTTC. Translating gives CASSFRDPSTNEQFF.

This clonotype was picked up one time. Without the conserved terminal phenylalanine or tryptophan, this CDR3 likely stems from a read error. In DNA, the CDR3 is TGTGCCAGCAGCTTTACGGGAGATACAGATACGCAGTATTAT. This codes for CASSFTGDTDTQYY. The chain employs TRBV5-5 and TRBJ2-3; tentatively, D is TRBD2 (6 bases). Trimming removed 2 bases from V and 3 bases from J, with 10 bases in between. The CDR3 extends over 14 amino acids. Germline CDR1 reads SGHKS; CDR2 reads YYEKEE (reference sequence).

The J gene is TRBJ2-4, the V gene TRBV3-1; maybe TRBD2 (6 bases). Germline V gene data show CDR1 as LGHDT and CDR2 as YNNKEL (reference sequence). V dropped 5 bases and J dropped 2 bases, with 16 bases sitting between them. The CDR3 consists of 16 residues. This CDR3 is CASSDGPGGTKNIQYF. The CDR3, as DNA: TGTGCCAGCAGCGACGGGCCCGGAGGGACCAAAAACATTCAGTACTTC. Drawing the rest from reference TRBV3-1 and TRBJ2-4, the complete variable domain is DTAVSQTPKYLVTQMGNDKSIKCEQNLGHDTMYWYKQDSKKFLKIMFSYNNKELIINETVPNRFSPKSPDKAHLNLHINSLELGDSAVYFCASSDGPGGTKNIQYFGAGTRLSVL.

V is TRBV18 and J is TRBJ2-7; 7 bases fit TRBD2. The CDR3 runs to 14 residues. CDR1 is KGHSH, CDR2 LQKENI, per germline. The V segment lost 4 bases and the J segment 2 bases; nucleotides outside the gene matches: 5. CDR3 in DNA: TGTGCCAGCTCACGACTGAGCGGGACCTACGAGCAGTACTTC. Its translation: CASSRLSGTYEQYF.